The sequence of this TCR beta chain was determined in a study of CD8+CD57+ T cells in acquired aplastic anemia. Study as a whole: The study obtained an average of around 3.1 ug of DNA from sorted CD4+ and CD8+ cells. The study, taken as a whole, reports: For CD8+ Simpson's diversity, patients and controls showed no significant difference.

Concerning this clonotype: What it recognizes is unknown.

The CDR3 is 12 amino acids. CDR1 and CDR2 (germline): SGHNT, YYREEE (reference sequence). The germline V and J ends were trimmed by 4 bases and 5 bases, with 4 bases remaining between them. Genomic DNA provided the template from which TCR beta VDJ and CDR3 profiles were obtained. MiXCR was run by TCRdb on the reads, yielding one entry per CDR3 protein. The sample lists 150,000 to 200,000 distinct CDR3 sequences, just under 65% occurring once. The V call is TRBV5-4, the J call TRBJ1-6; D remains ambiguous. The sequence came from a human donor in good health. Sequenced input: sorted CD4+, CD8+, or CD8+CD57+ T cells (not recorded which) from PBMCs. The CDR3 loop reads CASSANNSPLHF. CDR3 nucleotides: TGTGCCAGCAGCGCTAATAATTCACCCCTCCACTTT.